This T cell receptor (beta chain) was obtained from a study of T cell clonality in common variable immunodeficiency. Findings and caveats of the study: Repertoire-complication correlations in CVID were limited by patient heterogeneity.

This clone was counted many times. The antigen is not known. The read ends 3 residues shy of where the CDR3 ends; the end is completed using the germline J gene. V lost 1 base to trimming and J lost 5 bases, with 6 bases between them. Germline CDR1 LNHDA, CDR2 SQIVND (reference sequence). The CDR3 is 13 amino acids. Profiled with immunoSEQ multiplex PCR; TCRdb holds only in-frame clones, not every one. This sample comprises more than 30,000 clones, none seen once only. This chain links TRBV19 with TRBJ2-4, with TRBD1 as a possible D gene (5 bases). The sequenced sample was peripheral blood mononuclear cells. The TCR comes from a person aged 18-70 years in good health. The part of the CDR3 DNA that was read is TGTGCCAGTAGTATAGGGGGCGAAAACATT. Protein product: CASSIGGENI. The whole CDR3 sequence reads CASSIGGENIQYF.